This TCR beta chain was identified in a study of T-cell memory formation after mild COVID-19. Study-wide context: For the most part, TCR clusters were specific to one donor.

TCRdb independently ran MiXCR on the 5' RACE reads; one entry per CDR3 protein. The sample consists of hundreds of thousands of distinct CDR3 sequences, around a sixth of them appearing once. General study points: CD4+ contracting clones were mainly CM and EM; CD8+ ones, EMRA. Clones from the second wave (peaking day 37) had unconfirmed SARS-CoV-2 specificity.

Deletions cut 1 base from V and 4 bases from J, with 7 bases between. The CDR3 is 13 residues long. From germline, CDR1 is LGHDT and CDR2 YNNKEL (reference sequence). As concerns this clonotype: Its antigen is not identified.

The TCR comes from a man in his late teens or twenties who had mild COVID-19 (a few samples of this study predate the infection). Cell type and time point are not known. The sequenced material came from PBMCs or a T cell subset sorted from them (not recorded which). The V call is TRBV3-1, the J call TRBJ1-1; no reliable D call. Here the CDR3 reads CASSQGRRTEAFF. CDR3 coding DNA: TGTGCCAGCAGCCAAGGTAGACGCACTGAAGCTTTCTTT.